Shown below are 16 T cell receptor beta chains from a single sample sequenced in a study of T cells in Graves' hyperthyroidism and ophthalmopathy. RNA transcripts served as the template for amplifying TCR beta CDR3 regions. Carried out on the TCR CDR3, a first-round RT-PCR used the HTBI primer set. TCRdb used MiXCR to reprocess the multiplex PCR reads, holding one entry per CDR3 protein. The sample includes approximately 95,000 distinct CDR3 sequences, about 37% seen only once; the top ten take roughly 10%. The sample consisted of peripheral blood or thyroid tissue (not recorded which). These receptors all come from a woman in her thirties with Graves' hyperthyroidism.

This clonotype came up many times. This chain links TRBV6-5 with TRBJ1-1, with D tentatively TRBD1 (6 bases). V lost 2 bases and J 3 bases, leaving 7 bases between the germline ends. This CDR3 is 13 amino acids long. Germline V gene data show CDR1 as MNHEY and CDR2 as SVGAGI. CDR3 loop: CASSYGGYTEAFF. The CDR3 coding sequence is TGTGCCAGCAGTTACGGGGGCTACACTGAAGCTTTCTTT.

V is TRBV15 and J is TRBJ2-7; TRBD2 might be the D (5 bases). The CDR3 totals 12 residues. With 3 bases removed from V and 3 bases from J, the gap between germline ends came to 6 bases. Germline CDR1 is LNHNV and CDR2 is YYDKDF (reference sequence). CDR3 loop: CATSSDYYEQYF. CDR3 nucleotide sequence: TGTGCCACCAGCAGCGACTACTACGAGCAGTACTTC.

This clonotype was counted at least ten times. J is TRBJ1-2 and V is TRBV4-2; D is uncertain. The CDR3 is made up of 16 amino acids. Trimming removed 5 bases at V and 0 bases at J, with 16 bases between. Per the germline V gene, CDR1 is LGHNA and CDR2 is YNFKEQ. The CDR3 sequence: CASSSRDPFSNYGYTF. As DNA, the CDR3 is TGTGCCAGCAGCTCTAGAGACCCTTTCTCTAACTATGGCTACACCTTC.

The chain couples TRBV20-1 to TRBJ2-7; D could derive from TRBD1 or TRBD2 (5 bases each). Trimming cost V 3 bases and J 2 bases, with 17 bases left between them. The germline CDR1 and CDR2 sequences are DFQATT and SNEGSKA (reference sequence). This CDR3 contains 15 residues. This CDR3 is CSASDRGAKPYEQYF. The CDR3 DNA follows: TGCAGTGCTAGTGATCGAGGGGCGAAGCCCTACGAGCAGTACTTC.

The chain has TRBV11-2 and TRBJ2-7; 9 positions agree with TRBD1. V was pared by 1 base and J by 2 bases, with 3 bases of the junction left unmatched. The length of the CDR3 is 15 residues. Germline V CDR1 and CDR2: SGHAT, FQNNGV. The CDR3 loop reads CASSLARQGAYEQYF. The CDR3 coding sequence is TGTGCCAGCAGCTTAGCCAGACAGGGGGCCTACGAGCAGTACTTC.

About this clonotype itself: A much larger clone lies one base from this, so it may be a read error. CDR3 loop: CTSGVGQPQHF. CDR3 DNA sequence: TGTACCAGCGGTGTGGGCCAGCCCCAGCATTTT. This chain uses TRBV2 with TRBJ1-5; D is unresolved. Germline V gene sequence: CDR1 SNHLY, CDR2 FYNNEI. The CDR3 runs 11 residues.

The chain has TRBV20-1 and TRBJ1-2; D not certain. The CDR3 is 14 residues long. Per germline, CDR1 DFQATT and CDR2 SNEGSKA (reference sequence). V was shortened by 0 bases and J by 4 bases, with 12 bases between the two germline ends. CDR3 DNA: TGCAGTGCTAGAGATAGGGCGACTTCCTATGGCTACACCTTC. This codes for CSARDRATSYGYTF.

The rearrangement joins TRBV20-1 to TRBJ2-7; 10 positions agree with TRBD1. The CDR3 has 16 residues. Germline trimming cut 2 bases from V and 1 base from J; bases unmatched to any gene: 8. From germline, CDR1 is DFQATT and CDR2 SNEGSKA (reference sequence). This CDR3 reads CSARSGTGARSYEQYF. In DNA form, the CDR3 reads TGCAGTGCTAGATCTGGGACAGGGGCTAGGTCCTACGAGCAGTACTTC.

This clonotype has at least ten counts. V gene TRBV5-8 combines with J gene TRBJ1-1; a weak D match, TRBD1 (5 bases). The V gene lost 3 bases and the J gene lost 1 base, with 10 bases spanning the gap. Germline assignment: CDR1 SGHTS and CDR2 YDEGEE. The CDR3 runs to 14 residues. CDR3 protein: CASSSEGKNTEAFF. As DNA, the CDR3 is TGTGCCAGCAGCTCCGAGGGGAAGAACACTGAAGCTTTCTTT.

This clonotype was seen at least ten times. The J gene is TRBJ1-1, the V gene TRBV10-1; maybe TRBD1 (6 bases). Trimming shortened V by 6 bases and J by 5 bases, and 16 bases separated the two germline ends. Germline V gives CDR1 WNHNN, CDR2 SYGVQD (reference sequence). The CDR3 covers 14 residues. Written as DNA, the CDR3 is TGCGCCAGCAGCCTAGGGTGGGGGCCTACTGAAGCTTTCTTT. Its translation: CASSLGWGPTEAFF.

V usage is TRBV12-3 or TRBV12-4 and J usage is TRBJ2-5, with TRBD2 matching over 7 bases. The CDR3 has 14 amino acids. V was clipped by 5 bases and J by 5 bases; unmatched bases: 8. CDR3 protein: CASSLLGGSETQYF. The CDR3 bases are TGTGCCAGCAGTCTTCTCGGCGGGAGTGAGACCCAGTACTTC.

This clonotype was recorded at least ten times. V gene TRBV7-6 combines with J gene TRBJ2-7, with 7 positions matching TRBD1. J lost 5 bases, V lost 1 base, and 8 bases had no gene match. The CDR3 totals 15 residues. Germline V lookup: CDR1 SGHVS, CDR2 FNYEAQ. For the CDR3, the DNA is TGTGCCAGCAGCTTAGTAGGGGGACAGCAGGACGAGCAGTACTTC. This codes for CASSLVGGQQDEQYF.

Of note for this clonotype: At one end the junction does not follow the germline gene, possibly because of a read error. This rearrangement joins TRBV10-3 to TRBJ1-3; no clear D gene. CDR1 is ENHRY and CDR2 is SYGVKD in the germline V gene. CDR3 size: 16 residues. The CDR3: CAISESGSSPGNTIYF. The CDR3 DNA follows: TGTGCCATCAGCGAGTCGGGGTCTAGCCCTGGAAATACCATATATTTT.

J is TRBJ1-2 and V is TRBV7-2; 11 nucleotides match TRBD1. This CDR3 has 16 residues. CDR1 is SGHTA, CDR2 FQGNSA, per germline. The J segment lost 4 bases and the V segment lost 1 base, leaving 5 bases of the junction unmatched. This CDR3 reads CASSLEAGTGGYGYTF. DNA for the CDR3: TGTGCCAGCAGCTTAGAGGCGGGGACAGGGGGCTATGGCTACACCTTC.

On this clonotype: Sequence at one end of the junction differs from germline and may be a read error. CDR3 residues: CSATPLAGFVSTGAFF. The DNA of the CDR3 is TGCAGCGCCACCCCTCTGGCCGGATTTGTGAGCACTGGAGCTTTCTTT. The V gene is TRBV29-1, the J gene TRBJ1-1; no firm D call. Germline V gene lookup returns CDR1 SQVTM and CDR2 ANQGSEA. This CDR3 region has 16 residues.

This clonotype was seen many times. The chain carries TRBV5-1 and TRBJ2-6; 9 bases map to TRBD1. CDR3 length: 17 residues. Germline CDR1 and CDR2: SGHRS and YFSETQ. V gave up 4 bases and J gave up 2 bases; unmatched junction bases: 7. The CDR3 region has the DNA TGCGCCAGCAGCATCGGACAGGGGAGTCCTGGGGCCAACGTCCTGACTTTC. This sequence encodes CASSIGQGSPGANVLTF.